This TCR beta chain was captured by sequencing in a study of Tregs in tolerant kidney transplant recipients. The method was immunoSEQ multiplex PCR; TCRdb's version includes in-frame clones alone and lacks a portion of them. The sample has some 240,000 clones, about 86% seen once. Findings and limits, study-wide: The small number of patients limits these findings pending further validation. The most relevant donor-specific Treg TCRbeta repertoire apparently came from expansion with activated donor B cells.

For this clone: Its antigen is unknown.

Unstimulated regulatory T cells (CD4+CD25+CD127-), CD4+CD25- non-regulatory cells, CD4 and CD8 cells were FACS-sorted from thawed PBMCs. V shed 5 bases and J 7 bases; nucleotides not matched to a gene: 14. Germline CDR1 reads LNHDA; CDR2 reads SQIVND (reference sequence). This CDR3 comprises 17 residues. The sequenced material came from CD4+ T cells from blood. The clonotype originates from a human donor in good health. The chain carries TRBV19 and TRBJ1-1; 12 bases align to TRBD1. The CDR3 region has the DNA TGTGCCAGTAGTGGTCCGGGGACAGGGGGCCTTGACTTTGAAGCTTTCTTT. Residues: CASSGPGTGGLDFEAFF.